These 5 T cell receptor beta chains were all obtained from the same sample, sequenced in a study of tumor-infiltrating lymphocytes in primary liver carcinoma. Both RNA and DNA were isolated together from roughly 20-30 mg of bulk tissue that had not been sorted. Reverse transcription of roughly 480 ng total RNA with a constant-region primer produced TCR beta cDNA. Three nested multiplex PCR rounds, a slightly modified ARM-PCR, produced the libraries for TCR beta. Primers for the first two PCR rounds were TRBV1-TRBV30 forward primers and a C-beta reverse primer (about 10 cycles per round). TCRdb re-derived calls from the multiplex PCR reads in MiXCR, one entry per CDR3 protein. The repertoire includes some 180,000 distinct CDR3 sequences, 85% of them detected once, and roughly 20% sits in the top ten. The material sequenced was tumor tissue from primary liver carcinoma. The source is a man aged 40-50 years with primary liver carcinoma and hepatitis B virus infection.

This chain joins TRBV5-8 and TRBJ2-1, with TRBD2 identical over 13 bases. This CDR3 comprises 16 residues. Germline loops: CDR1 SGHTS, CDR2 YDEGEE. Trimming cost V 8 bases and J 4 bases; bases outside gene matches: 9. The CDR3 region is CASSPGLAGLYNEQFF. The CDR3 bases are TGTGCCAGTAGCCCGGGACTAGCGGGATTATACAATGAGCAGTTCTTC.

Points on this clonotype: One end of the junction does not line up with germline, which may come from a read error. As DNA, the CDR3 is TGCACCAGCAGCCAAGAGCGAGCGGGAGGCTACGAGCAGTGCTTC. It translates to CTSSQERAGGYEQCF. V and J are TRBV4-3 and TRBJ2-7, with 9 positions matching TRBD2. CDR1 and CDR2 from the germline V gene are LGHNA and YSLEER. There are 15 residues in the CDR3.

This clonotype was seen a handful of times. Given a much more abundant clone one base away, this may be a read error. The genes are TRBV5-6 and TRBJ2-5, with D hard to call. The CDR3 spans 13 residues. Germline V gene data show CDR1 as SGHDT and CDR2 as YYEEEE. The CDR3 DNA follows: TGTACCAGCAGCGCGAACCTAAGGGAGACCCAGTACTTC. This sequence encodes CTSSANLRETQYF.

The chain joins TRBV11-2 to TRBJ2-3, with D maybe TRBD2 (6 bases). Germline CDR1 and CDR2: SGHAT and FQNNGV. The CDR3 is 17 amino acids. V shed 11 bases and J shed 3 bases, with 27 bases lying between them. CDR3 protein: CACSLDPGETSTDTQYF. CDR3 nucleotides: TGTGCCTGTAGCTTAGATCCGGGGGAGACTAGTACAGATACGCAGTATTTT.

For this clonotype: This may be a read error: a much more frequent sequence differs by one nucleotide. The chain recombines TRBV7-3 with TRBJ2-1; D gene unclear. The CDR3 contains 13 residues. Germline V CDR1 and CDR2: SGHTA, FQGTGA. The V end lost 4 bases, the J end lost 4 bases, and 8 bases lay between the germline ends. CDR3 nucleotide sequence: TGTGCCAGCAGCTCACCTAAGTACAATGAGCAGTTCTTC. Its protein product is CASSSPKYNEQFF.